This T cell receptor (beta chain) was observed in a study of blood T cell repertoires in COVID-19. For the study at large: COVID-19 samples, acute and convalescent, were from the United States, Italy and Spain. PBMCs, B-cell-depleted T cells, or T cells were the source of the cDNA or gDNA that made up the material.

Original analysis: Reference gene primers were amplified, and this amplification served to estimate nucleated cell counts. TCRdb keeps only in-frame clones here, not all; method: immunoSEQ multiplex PCR. Clone size and V and J calls were adopted from that table, with D and trimming inferred from the DNA. Of 210,000 or so clones listed, almost 90% are singletons. The CDR3 is 14 amino acids. The trim removed 4 bases at V and 3 bases at J, leaving 6 bases unmatched. The germline gives CDR1 LNHNV, CDR2 YYDKDF (reference sequence). The sequenced sample consisted of peripheral blood. The clonotype comes from a man between 45 and 60 years old with acute or convalescent COVID-19. The genes are TRBV15 and TRBJ2-7, with 7 bases that match TRBD1. The CDR3 here is CATSIQTGNYEQYF. In nucleotides, the CDR3 is TGTGCCACCAGCATCCAGACAGGGAACTACGAGCAGTACTTC.